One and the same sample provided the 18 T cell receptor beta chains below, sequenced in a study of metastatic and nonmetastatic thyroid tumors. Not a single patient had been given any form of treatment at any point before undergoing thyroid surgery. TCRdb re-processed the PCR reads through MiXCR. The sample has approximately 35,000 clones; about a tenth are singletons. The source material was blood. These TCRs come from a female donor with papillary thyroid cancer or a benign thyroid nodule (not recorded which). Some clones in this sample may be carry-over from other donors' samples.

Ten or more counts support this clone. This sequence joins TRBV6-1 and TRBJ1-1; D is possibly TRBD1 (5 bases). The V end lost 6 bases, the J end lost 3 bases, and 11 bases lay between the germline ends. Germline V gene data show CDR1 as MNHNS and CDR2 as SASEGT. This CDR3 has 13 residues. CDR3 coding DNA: TGTGCCAGCAGCCTCGCGGGGGACACTGAAGCTTTCTTT. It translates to CASSLAGDTEAFF.

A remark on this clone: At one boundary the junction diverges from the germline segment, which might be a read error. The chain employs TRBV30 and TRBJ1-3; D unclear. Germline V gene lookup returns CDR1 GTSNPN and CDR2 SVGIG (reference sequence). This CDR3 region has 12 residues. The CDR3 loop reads CAWSLTENTIRF. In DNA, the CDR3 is TGTGCCTGGAGCTTAACAGAAAACACCATACGTTTT.

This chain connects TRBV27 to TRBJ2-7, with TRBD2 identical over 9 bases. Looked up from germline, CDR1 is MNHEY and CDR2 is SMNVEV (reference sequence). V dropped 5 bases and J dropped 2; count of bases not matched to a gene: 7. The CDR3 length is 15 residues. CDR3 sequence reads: CASSRSAGGTYEQYF. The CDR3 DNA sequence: TGTGCCAGCAGTCGATCAGCGGGAGGAACCTACGAGCAGTACTTC.

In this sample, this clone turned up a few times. This CDR3 is CASSSGLAGGPSDTQYF. As DNA, the CDR3 is TGTGCCAGCAGCTCCGGACTAGCGGGGGGGCCGTCAGATACGCAGTATTTT. This sequence joins TRBV3-1 and TRBJ2-3; 15 nucleotides line up with TRBD2. This CDR3 is 17 amino acids long. V was pared by 5 bases and J by 4 bases, with 7 bases of the junction left unmatched. CDR1 is LGHDT and CDR2 is YNNKEL in the germline V gene (reference sequence).

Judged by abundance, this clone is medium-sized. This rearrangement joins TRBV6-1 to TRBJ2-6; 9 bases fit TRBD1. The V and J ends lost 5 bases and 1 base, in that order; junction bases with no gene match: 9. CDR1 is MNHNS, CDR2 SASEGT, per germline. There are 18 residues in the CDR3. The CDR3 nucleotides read TGTGCCAGCAGTCAAGGACAGGGGATCGGATCTGGGGCCAACGTCCTGACTTTC. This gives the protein CASSQGQGIGSGANVLTF.

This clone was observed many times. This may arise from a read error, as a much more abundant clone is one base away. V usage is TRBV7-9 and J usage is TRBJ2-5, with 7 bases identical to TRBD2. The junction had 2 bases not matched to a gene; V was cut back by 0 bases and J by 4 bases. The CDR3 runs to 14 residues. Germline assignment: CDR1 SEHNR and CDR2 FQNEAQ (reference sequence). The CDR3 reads CASSLAGGTETQYF. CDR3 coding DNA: TGTGCCAGCAGCTTAGCGGGAGGGACAGAGACCCAGTACTTC.

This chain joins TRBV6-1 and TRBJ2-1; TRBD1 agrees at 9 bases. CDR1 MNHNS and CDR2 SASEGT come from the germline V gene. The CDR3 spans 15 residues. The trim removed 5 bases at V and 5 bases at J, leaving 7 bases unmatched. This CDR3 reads CASSTTGGQNNEQFF. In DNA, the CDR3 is TGTGCCAGCAGTACCACAGGGGGCCAAAACAATGAGCAGTTCTTC.

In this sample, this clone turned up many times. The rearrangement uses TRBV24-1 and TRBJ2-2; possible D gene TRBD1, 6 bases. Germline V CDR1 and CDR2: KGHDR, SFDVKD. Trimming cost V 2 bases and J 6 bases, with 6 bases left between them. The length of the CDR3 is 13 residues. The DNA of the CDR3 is TGTGCCACCAGTGATTCAGGGGCCGGGGAGCTGTTTTTT. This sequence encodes CATSDSGAGELFF.

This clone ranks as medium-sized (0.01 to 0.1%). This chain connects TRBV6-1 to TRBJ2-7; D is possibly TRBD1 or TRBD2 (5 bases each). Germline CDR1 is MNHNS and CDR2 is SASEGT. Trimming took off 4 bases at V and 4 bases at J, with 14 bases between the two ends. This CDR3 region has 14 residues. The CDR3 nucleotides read TGTGCCAGCAGTGCCTTGAGGGGACCTTACGAGCAGTACTTC. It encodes CASSALRGPYEQYF.

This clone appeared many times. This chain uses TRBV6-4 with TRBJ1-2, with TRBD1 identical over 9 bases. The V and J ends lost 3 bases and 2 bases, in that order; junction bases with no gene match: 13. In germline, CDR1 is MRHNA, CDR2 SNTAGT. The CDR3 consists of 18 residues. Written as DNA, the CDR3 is TGTGCCAGCAGTGAAGAGTCCGGGACAGGGAGAGCGAACTATGGCTACACCTTC. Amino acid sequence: CASSEESGTGRANYGYTF.

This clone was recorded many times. CDR3 residues: CASSQDRVQHTGELFF. CDR3 bases: TGTGCCAGCAGCCAAGACAGGGTGCAGCACACCGGGGAGCTGTTTTTT. The rearrangement uses TRBV7-2 and TRBJ2-2; 7 bases line up with TRBD1. Germline V lookup: CDR1 SGHTA, CDR2 FQGNSA. The trim removed 5 bases at V and 3 bases at J, leaving 9 bases unmatched. This CDR3 region has 16 residues.

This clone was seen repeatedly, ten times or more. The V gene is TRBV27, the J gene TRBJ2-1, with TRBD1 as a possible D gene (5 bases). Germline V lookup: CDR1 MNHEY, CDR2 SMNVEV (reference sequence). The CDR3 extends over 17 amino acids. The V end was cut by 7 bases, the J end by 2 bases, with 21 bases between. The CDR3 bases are TGTGCCAGCACCCCGTCGGGTTGGGGCATGGCCTACAATGAGCAGTTCTTC. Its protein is CASTPSGWGMAYNEQFF.

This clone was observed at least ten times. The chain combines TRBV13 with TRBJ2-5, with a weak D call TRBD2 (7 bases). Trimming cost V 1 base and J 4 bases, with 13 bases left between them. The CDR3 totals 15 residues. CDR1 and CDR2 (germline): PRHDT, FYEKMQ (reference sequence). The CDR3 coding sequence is TGTGCCAGCAGCTTAGCGAGGGGGGGTATAGAGACCCAGTACTTC. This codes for CASSLARGGIETQYF.

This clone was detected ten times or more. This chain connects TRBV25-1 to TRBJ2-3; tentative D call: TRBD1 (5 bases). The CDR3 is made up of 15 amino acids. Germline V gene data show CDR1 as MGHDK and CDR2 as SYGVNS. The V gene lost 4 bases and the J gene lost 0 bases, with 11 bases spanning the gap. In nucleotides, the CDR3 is TGTGCCAGCAGTGTCAGGGTGGTTAGCACAGATACGCAGTATTTT. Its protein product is CASSVRVVSTDTQYF.

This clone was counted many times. The CDR3 here is CASTKRQGQGTDTQYF. CDR3 bases: TGTGCCAGCACCAAAAGACAGGGGCAGGGCACAGATACGCAGTATTTT. This chain uses TRBV12-3 or TRBV12-4 with TRBJ2-3; TRBD1 aligns across 8 bases. V was pared by 7 bases and J by 1 base, with 10 bases of the junction left unmatched. The CDR3 contains 16 residues.

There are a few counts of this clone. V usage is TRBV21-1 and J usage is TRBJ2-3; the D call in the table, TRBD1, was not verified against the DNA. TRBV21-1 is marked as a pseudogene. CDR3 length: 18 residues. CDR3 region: CASIPHLRHGAGADTQYF. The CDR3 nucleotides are TGTGCCAGCATCCCGCACCTACGACATGGGGCCGGAGCAGATACGCAGTATTTT.

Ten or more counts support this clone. The CDR3 coding sequence is TGTGCCAGTAAAATAGGGGATTCACCCCTCCACTTT. Translating it yields CASKIGDSPLHF. The chain is built from TRBV19 and TRBJ1-6, with D tentatively TRBD1 (5 bases). The CDR3 is made up of 12 amino acids. Between the trimmed V and J ends, which lost 7 bases and 8 bases, there was a span of 9 bases. CDR1 LNHDA and CDR2 SQIVND come from the germline V gene (reference sequence).

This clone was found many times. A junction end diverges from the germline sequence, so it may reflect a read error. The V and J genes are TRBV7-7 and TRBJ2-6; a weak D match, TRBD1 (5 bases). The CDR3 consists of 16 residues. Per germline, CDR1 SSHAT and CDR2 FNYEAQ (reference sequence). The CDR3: CASSLEGASGANVLTF. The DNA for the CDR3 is TGTGCTAGCAGCTTGGAAGGGGCCTCTGGGGCCAACGTCCTGACTTTC.